The source of this T cell receptor beta chain is a study of shared clonotypes between healthy human individuals. Study results and limitations: Around 5% was the fraction of naive CD4 clonotypes found shared across a few donors. Estimated richness was generally greater in naive than memory subsets. Non-shared clonotypes showed lower generation probabilities than clonotypes common to all four donors.

About this clone itself: Antigen: not known.

This CDR3 is 16 amino acids long. Trimming removed 5 bases from V and 9 bases from J, with 23 bases in between. CDR1 and CDR2 (germline): SNHLY, FYNNEI. Clones were sequenced by immunoSEQ multiplex PCR, and TCRdb holds only the in-frame ones, with some missing. This sample has around 2.5 million clones, with 93% found just once. Input material: naive CD4+ T cells from PBMCs. Regarding subset: CD45RA+ positively selected. The rearrangement uses TRBV2 and TRBJ1-5; D is perhaps TRBD1 (5 bases). The TCR comes from a man younger than 35 in good health. Some clones in this sample may be carry-over from other donors' samples. CDR3 nucleotides: TGTGCCAGCAGTCGGGGACTAGGGCAGCCGTTCGGGCCCCAGCATTTT. Protein sequence: CASSRGLGQPFGPQHF.